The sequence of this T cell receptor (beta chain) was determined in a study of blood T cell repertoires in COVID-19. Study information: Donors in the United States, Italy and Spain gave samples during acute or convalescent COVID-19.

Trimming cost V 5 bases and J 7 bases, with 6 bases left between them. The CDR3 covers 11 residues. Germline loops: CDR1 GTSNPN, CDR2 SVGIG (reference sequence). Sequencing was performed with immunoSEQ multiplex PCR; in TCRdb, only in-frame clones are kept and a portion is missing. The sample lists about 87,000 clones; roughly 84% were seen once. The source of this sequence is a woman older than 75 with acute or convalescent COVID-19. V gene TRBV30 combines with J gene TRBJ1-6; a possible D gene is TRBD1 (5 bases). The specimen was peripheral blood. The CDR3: CAWRQNSPLHF. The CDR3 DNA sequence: TGTGCCTGGCGACAGAATTCACCCCTCCACTTT.